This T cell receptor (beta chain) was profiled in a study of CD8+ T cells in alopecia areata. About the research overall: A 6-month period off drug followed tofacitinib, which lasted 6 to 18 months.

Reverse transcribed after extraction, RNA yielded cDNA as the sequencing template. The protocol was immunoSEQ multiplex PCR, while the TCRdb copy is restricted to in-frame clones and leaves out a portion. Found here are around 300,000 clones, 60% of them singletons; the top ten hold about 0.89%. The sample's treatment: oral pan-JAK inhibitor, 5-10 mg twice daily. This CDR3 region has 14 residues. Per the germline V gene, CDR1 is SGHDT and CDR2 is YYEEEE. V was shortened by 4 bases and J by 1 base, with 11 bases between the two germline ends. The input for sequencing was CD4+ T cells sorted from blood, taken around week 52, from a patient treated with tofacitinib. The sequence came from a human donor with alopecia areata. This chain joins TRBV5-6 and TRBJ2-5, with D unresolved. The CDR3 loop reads CASSPSLFQETQYF. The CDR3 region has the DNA TGTGCCAGCAGCCCGAGCTTGTTCCAAGAGACCCAGTACTTC.